The 28 T cell receptor beta chains given below trace back to one sample, sequenced in a study of T cell responses to AZD1222 COVID-19 vaccine. Produced via immunoSEQ multiplex PCR; TCRdb's table is partial and in-frame only. The data hold roughly 200,000 clones, with approximately 92% observed a single time. The source material was peripheral blood, sampled on day 0 of AZD1222 vaccination. The receptors were sampled from an adult in good health.

This clone was recorded only once. This chain links TRBV9 with TRBJ1-2, with 8 bases identical to TRBD1. V dropped 4 bases and J dropped 4; count of bases not matched to a gene: 9. CDR3 length equals 15 residues. CDR1 and CDR2 from the germline V gene are SGDLS and YYNGEE. The CDR3: CASSPGQGAAYGYTF. CDR3 sequence (DNA): TGTGCCAGCAGCCCTGGACAGGGAGCAGCCTATGGCTACACCTTC.

The rearrangement links TRBV6-6 to TRBJ1-2; 8 bases fit TRBD1. From germline, CDR1 is MNHNY and CDR2 SVGAGI (reference sequence). Germline trimming cut 7 bases from V and 1 base from J; bases unmatched to any gene: 8. The CDR3 extends over 15 amino acids. As DNA, the CDR3 is TGTGCCAGCATCTTGGACAGGGCCATTAACTATGGCTACACCTTC. This translates into CASILDRAINYGYTF.

The V and J genes are TRBV28 and TRBJ1-1; 11 nucleotides line up with TRBD1. The J segment lost 5 bases and the V segment lost 5 bases, leaving 4 bases of the junction unmatched. Germline CDR1 reads MDHEN; CDR2 reads SYDVKM. CDR3 length: 14 residues. The CDR3 loop reads CASSPGDRGTEAFF. The CDR3, as DNA: TGTGCCAGCAGTCCGGGGGACAGGGGGACTGAAGCTTTCTTT.

The chain recombines TRBV2 with TRBJ1-1; 9 bases are shared with TRBD1. V gave up 3 bases and J gave up 1 base; unmatched junction bases: 3. The CDR3 consists of 15 residues. The germline CDR1 and CDR2 sequences are SNHLY and FYNNEI. CDR3 nucleotide sequence: TGTGCCAGCAGTGATTTGGGACAGGGGAACACTGAAGCTTTCTTT. This gives the protein CASSDLGQGNTEAFF.

The chain is built from TRBV28 and TRBJ1-6; D is ambiguous. CDR3 length: 14 amino acids. Germline CDR1 and CDR2: MDHEN and SYDVKM. The V and J ends lost 7 bases and 7 bases respectively, with 14 bases between them. Written as DNA, the CDR3 is TGTGCCAGCACCTCCGGGTCTGGGAATTCACCCCTCCACTTT. This sequence encodes CASTSGSGNSPLHF.

CDR3 region: CASSHGVYRRNTEAFF. CDR3 DNA: TGTGCCAGCAGCCACGGCGTTTACAGACGGAACACTGAAGCTTTCTTT. The gene calls are TRBV3-1 (or the pseudogene TRBV3-2) and TRBJ1-1; D not certain. Trimming left V 3 bases short and J 1 base short, with 15 bases between. In germline, CDR1 is LGHDT, CDR2 YNNKEL (reference sequence). The CDR3 extends over 16 amino acids.

This clone was seen more than once but under ten times. The genes are TRBV20-1 and TRBJ2-2; TRBD2 matches 9 bases. With V trimmed by 3 bases and J by 4 bases, 9 bases remained unmatched. Germline CDR1 and CDR2: DFQATT and SNEGSKA (reference sequence). The CDR3 totals 16 residues. CDR3 nucleotide sequence: TGCAGTGCTAGTCCCAATCTAGCGGGAATCACCGGGGAGCTGTTTTTT. Protein: CSASPNLAGITGELFF.

V and J are TRBV9 and TRBJ2-2; D is possibly TRBD2 (6 bases). This CDR3 spans 14 amino acids. Trimming left V 4 bases short and J 4 bases short, with 11 bases between. The germline gives CDR1 SGDLS, CDR2 YYNGEE. CDR3 sequence: CASSPPRGTGELFF. For the CDR3, the DNA is TGTGCCAGCAGCCCCCCGCGGGGCACCGGGGAGCTGTTTTTT.

V is TRBV6-6 and J is TRBJ2-7; D tentatively fits TRBD1 or TRBD2 (5 bases each). This CDR3 has 12 amino acids. Germline V lookup: CDR1 MNHNY, CDR2 SVGAGI (reference sequence). Trimming took 4 bases from V and 5 from J, leaving 9 bases between them. CDR3 in amino acids: CASSSRDHEQYF. DNA of the CDR3: TGTGCCAGCAGTTCCAGGGACCACGAGCAGTACTTC.

The chain couples TRBV28 to TRBJ1-4; 7 nucleotides align to TRBD1. The J segment lost 0 bases and the V segment lost 2 bases, leaving 0 bases of the junction unmatched. The CDR3 is 15 amino acids. The germline V gene encodes CDR1 MDHEN and CDR2 SYDVKM. The CDR3: CASSLTGATNEKLFF. DNA for the CDR3: TGTGCCAGCAGTTTAACAGGGGCAACTAATGAAAAACTGTTTTTT. Drawing the rest from reference TRBV28 and TRBJ1-4, the complete variable domain is DVKVTQSSRYLVKRTGEKVFLECVQDMDHENMFWYRQDPGLGLRLIYFSYDVKMKEKGDIPEGYSVSREKKERFSLILESASTNQTSMYLCASSLTGATNEKLFFGSGTQLSVL.

This clone was observed a few times. This CDR3 fails to terminate in the conserved phenylalanine or tryptophan, so it likely reflects a read error. The limits of the CDR3 on the DNA are not certain, so only TCRdb's listed CDR3 is given. The chain recombines TRBV19 with TRBJ1-1. Inclusive of both ends, the CDR3 amounts to 11 amino acids. Looked up from germline, CDR1 is LNHDA and CDR2 is SQIVND (reference sequence). Here the CDR3 reads CASSMELRVRL.

This rearrangement joins TRBV7-7 to TRBJ2-5, with 9 bases aligning to TRBD2. The CDR3 has 16 amino acids. Germline V lookup: CDR1 SSHAT, CDR2 FNYEAQ (reference sequence). J lost 5 bases, V lost 1 base, and 8 bases had no gene match. The CDR3 reads CASSLGSAGGRETQYF. The CDR3 DNA follows: TGTGCCAGCAGCTTAGGATCGGCGGGGGGGCGGGAGACCCAGTACTTC.

This clone appeared a single time. The V and J genes are TRBV15 and TRBJ1-2, with a tentative D call TRBD1 (6 bases). With 0 bases removed from V and 5 bases from J, the gap between germline ends came to 10 bases. The germline CDR1 and CDR2 sequences are LNHNV and YYDKDF (reference sequence). There are 14 residues in the CDR3. The CDR3 bases are TGTGCCACCAGCAGAGATGCAGGGGAATATGGCTACACCTTC. Residues: CATSRDAGEYGYTF.

The gene calls are TRBV4-3 and TRBJ2-1, with D perhaps matching TRBD1 (5 bases). Germline CDR1 is LGHNA and CDR2 is YSLEER. V shed 1 base and J shed 5 bases, with 12 bases lying between them. This CDR3 spans 15 amino acids. The CDR3 nucleotides are TGCGCCAGCAGCCAAGTAGGTGACAGACACAATGAGCAGTTCTTC. It translates to CASSQVGDRHNEQFF.

Note on this clone: One end of the junction is discordant with germline, which a read error may explain. The chain couples TRBV6-1 to TRBJ1-2, with TRBD1 as a possible D gene (6 bases). The length of the CDR3 is 14 residues. Germline lookup yields CDR1 MNHNS and CDR2 SASEGT. The CDR3 DNA reads TGTGCCAGCAGAGAAGGGGGGAGGACCTATGGCTACACCTTC. This gives the protein CASREGGRTYGYTF.

This sequence joins TRBV4-1 and TRBJ2-2, with TRBD2 matching 10 bases. Trimming at V came to 0 bases and at J to 7 bases, leaving 11 bases not matched to a gene. CDR1 is MGHRA, CDR2 YSYEKL, per germline. The CDR3 sequence is 18 residues long. DNA of the CDR3: TGCGCCAGCAGCCAAGAAACTAGCGGGGATCATAGGGTCGGGGAGCTGTTTTTT. Translating gives CASSQETSGDHRVGELFF.

The rearrangement joins TRBV9 to TRBJ1-1, with TRBD1 matching 10 bases. V shed 3 bases and J 3 bases; nucleotides not matched to a gene: 8. The CDR3 runs to 16 residues. Germline CDR1 is SGDLS and CDR2 is YYNGEE. CDR3 nucleotide sequence: TGTGCCAGCAGCGGGGGGACAGGGGATGAGTACACTGAAGCTTTCTTT. Protein product: CASSGGTGDEYTEAFF.

The chain employs TRBV19 and TRBJ1-5, with D perhaps TRBD1 (5 bases). Trimming left V 0 bases short and J 4 bases short, with 22 bases between. The CDR3 sequence is 19 residues long. Germline V CDR1 and CDR2: LNHDA, SQIVND (reference sequence). CDR3 region: CASSIDGAGIIAWNQPQHF. CDR3 bases: TGTGCCAGTAGTATAGATGGGGCAGGGATAATAGCTTGGAATCAGCCCCAGCATTTT. Drawing the rest from reference TRBV19 and TRBJ1-5, the complete variable domain is DGGITQSPKYLFRKEGQNVTLSCEQNLNHDAMYWYRQDPGQGLRLIYYSQIVNDFQKGDIAEGYSVSREKKESFPLTVTSAQKNPTAFYLCASSIDGAGIIAWNQPQHFGDGTRLSIL.

V gene TRBV4-1 combines with J gene TRBJ2-7; 8 nucleotides match TRBD1. V lost 1 base and J lost 4; bases outside the gene matches: 9. Germline V lookup: CDR1 MGHRA, CDR2 YSYEKL. The CDR3 has 16 amino acids. This CDR3 reads CASSQVDRVANYEQYF. DNA for the CDR3: TGCGCCAGCAGCCAAGTGGACAGGGTGGCAAATTACGAGCAGTACTTC.

The V and J genes are TRBV25-1 and TRBJ1-4, with D unclear. Trimming pared 2 bases from V and 0 bases from J, leaving 4 bases between. Germline V gives CDR1 MGHDK, CDR2 SYGVNS. CDR3 length: 14 amino acids. As DNA, the CDR3 is TGTGCCAGCAGTGAACGGGCAACTAATGAAAAACTGTTTTTT. Translation gives CASSERATNEKLFF.

V gene TRBV3-1 (or the pseudogene TRBV3-2) combines with J gene TRBJ1-5; D unclear. The length of the CDR3 is 15 residues. The germline gives CDR1 LGHDT, CDR2 YNNKEL (reference sequence). Trimming took off 1 base at V and 2 bases at J, with 9 bases between the two ends. CDR3 DNA: TGTGCCAGCAGCCAAGGGCCAGGAGGCAATCAGCCCCAGCATTTT. The encoded protein is CASSQGPGGNQPQHF.

The rearrangement uses TRBV28 and TRBJ1-5, with a tentative D call TRBD1 (5 bases). The germline V gene encodes CDR1 MDHEN and CDR2 SYDVKM. Between the trimmed V and J ends, which lost 4 bases and 3 bases, there was a span of 13 bases. CDR3 length: 15 amino acids. CDR3 amino acids: CASSSSPGANQPQHF. The CDR3 bases are TGTGCCAGCAGTTCAAGCCCCGGGGCCAATCAGCCCCAGCATTTT.

This clone was observed a few times. V and J are TRBV30 and TRBJ1-1; D is unresolved. This CDR3 has 14 residues. V gave up 3 bases and J gave up 2 bases, with 13 bases separating them. Per germline, CDR1 GTSNPN and CDR2 SVGIG (reference sequence). This CDR3 reads CAWRGKGSNTEAFF. The CDR3, as DNA: TGTGCCTGGAGAGGGAAGGGAAGCAACACTGAAGCTTTCTTT.

This clone was seen only a few times. Other nucleotide sequences in the sample specify the same CDR3. This sequence joins TRBV7-9 and TRBJ1-1; 10 nucleotides agree with TRBD1. V dropped 3 bases and J dropped 3; count of bases not matched to a gene: 1. The length of the CDR3 is 14 residues. The germline V gene encodes CDR1 SEHNR and CDR2 FQNEAQ (reference sequence). CDR3 in amino acids: CASSLGTGDTEAFF. DNA for the CDR3: TGTGCCAGCAGCTTGGGGACAGGGGACACTGAAGCTTTCTTT.

The V call is TRBV27, the J call TRBJ1-2, with D unresolved. The CDR3 sequence is 15 residues long. Germline loops: CDR1 MNHEY, CDR2 SMNVEV (reference sequence). Between the trimmed V and J ends, which lost 4 bases and 7 bases, there was a span of 19 bases. This CDR3 is CASSSPGSPGRGYTF. The CDR3 DNA sequence: TGTGCCAGCAGTTCCCCGGGGTCTCCGGGCCGTGGCTACACCTTC.

The chain is built from TRBV19 and TRBJ1-3; 7 bases are shared with TRBD1. The V and J ends lost 1 base and 4 bases, in that order; junction bases with no gene match: 7. This CDR3 is built from 16 residues. Germline V gives CDR1 LNHDA, CDR2 SQIVND (reference sequence). The CDR3 nucleotides are TGTGCCAGTAGTATAGGCCAACAGGGGTCCGGAAACACCATATATTTT. This gives the protein CASSIGQQGSGNTIYF.

CDR3 protein: CASSYPGTVYGYTF. CDR3 DNA: TGTGCCAGCAGTTACCCCGGGACAGTCTATGGCTACACCTTC. The gene calls are TRBV6-2 or TRBV6-3 and TRBJ1-2; 7 nucleotides align to TRBD1. Germline CDR1 reads MNHEY; CDR2 reads SVGEGT. The CDR3 is 14 residues long. J was trimmed by 4 bases and V by 2 bases; bases with no gene match: 4.

V usage is TRBV6-6 and J usage is TRBJ1-2; D is perhaps TRBD1 (6 bases). Trimming pared 6 bases from V and 7 bases from J, leaving 21 bases between. Germline loops: CDR1 MNHNY, CDR2 SVGAGI (reference sequence). The CDR3 is made up of 15 amino acids. The CDR3 nucleotides are TGTGCCAGCAGCCAGCGTGGGGGCGAGGACTCTGGCTACACCTTC. This encodes CASSQRGGEDSGYTF.